The T cell receptor (beta chain) described here comes from a study of identical twins. General study points: For monozygotic twins, models underestimated out-of-frame TCR alpha sharing. The abundant beta clonotypes from cord blood had fewer insertions, and memory repertoires had none of this.

Only a few counts were recorded for this clonotype. Its matching antigen is unknown. All donors were healthy Caucasians. Germline lookup yields CDR1 GTSNPN and CDR2 SVGIG (reference sequence). The V end was cut by 0 bases, the J end by 6 bases, with 10 bases between. The CDR3 runs to 13 residues. Template switching created a universal primer site, and the cDNA included unique molecular identifiers. TCRdb processed the 5' RACE reads anew with MiXCR; each CDR3 protein has one entry. The sample has under 250,000 distinct CDR3 sequences; around 9.6% are singletons. The specimen sequenced was memory (CD45RO+) T cells sorted from blood. This receptor was taken from a woman aged 18-29 years in good health. V is TRBV30 and J is TRBJ2-3; possible D gene TRBD1, 5 bases. CDR3 amino acids: CAWSVRRADTQYF. The CDR3 DNA follows: TGTGCCTGGAGTGTACGCAGGGCCGATACGCAGTATTTT.